This entry lists 4 T cell receptor beta chains sequenced from one sample in a study of cytotoxic CD8 clonotypes in ibrutinib-treated CLL. Using immunoSEQ multiplex PCR, the repertoire was profiled, and TCRdb retains in-frame clones only, with some absent. The top ten clones hold over 6.5% of a sample with some 300,000 clones, about 80% of them seen once. The specimen comprised PBMCs, sampled before ibrutinib treatment. These receptors originate from a human donor with chronic lymphocytic leukemia.

There are a few counts of this clone. This chain joins TRBV12-5 and TRBJ1-3; D ambiguous. The CDR3 sequence is 11 residues long. Trimming took off 6 bases at V and 3 bases at J, with 3 bases between the two ends. Germline values: CDR1 LGHNT, CDR2 FRNRAP. CDR3 DNA sequence: TGTGCTAGTGGATTTGGAAACACCATATATTTT. Translation: CASGFGNTIYF.

This chain connects TRBV7-8 to TRBJ1-2; TRBD1 matches at 8 bases. The CDR3 is made up of 14 amino acids. Per the germline V gene, CDR1 is SGHVS and CDR2 is FQNEAQ. Trimming cost V 5 bases and J 2 bases; bases outside gene matches: 4. CDR3 sequence (DNA): TGTGCCAGCAGCCCGGGACAGGAGAACTATGGCTACACCTTC. Translating gives CASSPGQENYGYTF.

The chain uses TRBV2 and TRBJ1-1; 9 bases are a match to TRBD1. With V trimmed by 11 bases and J by 4 bases, 8 bases remained unmatched. This CDR3 has 13 residues. Germline lookup yields CDR1 SNHLY and CDR2 FYNNEI. The CDR3 DNA is TGTGCCTTCCCGACAGGGGGAAGCACTGAAGCTTTCTTT. As protein: CAFPTGGSTEAFF.

V is TRBV29-1 and J is TRBJ1-1; D perhaps matches TRBD1 (6 bases). The CDR3 sequence is 15 residues long. Looked up from germline, CDR1 is SQVTM and CDR2 is ANQGSEA. Trimming removed 3 bases from V and 8 bases from J, with 22 bases in between. The CDR3 reads CSVELFGRGYSEAFF. As DNA, the CDR3 is TGCAGCGTTGAGTTGTTCGGAAGGGGGTATTCCGAAGCTTTCTTT.